This T cell receptor beta chain originates from a study of molecular identifiers for immune sequencing clone quantification listed by TCRdb under 2018. The study in broad terms: For a replicate experiment, the RNA from either about 20,000 or 100,000 naive CD8 T cells was divided into five aliquots, and four of those aliquots went on to sequencing. CD8 T cells were used in a methods study to benchmark molecular-identifier clustering-based TCR repertoire sequencing (MIDCIRS) and TCR RNA copy counting.

Libraries of naive CD8 T cells were built from around 20,000 to 990,000 sorted cells, with 10%, 30% or 50% of the purified RNA used. Naive CD8 T cells were FACS-sorted as CD8+CD4-CCR7+CD45RA+ on a BD FACSAria II into RLT Plus buffer. Detection sensitivity was tested by spiking Jurkat RNA equal to some 11 TCR copies' worth into samples containing roughly 17,000-1,100,000 naive CD8 T cells. Enrichment of CD8 T cells was performed with RosetteSep CD8+ T Cell Enrichment Cocktail and Ficoll-Paque, after which ACK red cell lysis was carried out. Only a few counts were recorded for this clonotype. No cognate antigen has been identified for it. No much larger clone exists at a distance of one base, and base qualities are not known. Library generation was performed with PCR. The listed sequencing device is NextSeq 500. Preparation of bulk TCR libraries followed a previously described approach, with the TCR primers listed in Table S5. The Qiagen AllPrep DNA/RNA kit was used to purify total RNA. Before any analysis, reads coming from multiple sequencing runs of the same library were combined into one pool. The original pipeline was this. Reads were retained only if the reads had an exact TCR constant sequence, and the retained reads were trimmed to 150 nt and grouped according to their 12-nt molecular barcodes. Reads in each barcode group were sub-clustered using a 15% Levenshtein threshold, and a quality-weighted consensus sequence was built for each RNA molecule. Non-functional sequences were filtered out, along with any lower-count sequence sitting one edit away from another sequence. Based on fitting two negative binomial distributions, any barcode sub-cluster with under 20% of the maximum read count was discarded. The public reads were reanalyzed by TCRdb: fastp trimming at Q25, MiXCR alignment, in-frame beta chains only. Each CDR3 protein appears once, grouped with its most common genes and DNA. TCRdb, rather than the study authors, made the V and J calls. Here the sample has approximately 500,000 distinct CDR3 sequences; 25% occur a single time. 0.7% to 0.9% of the sample is in the top ten clones.

The paper as a whole reports these results and caveats: Spiked-in Jurkat TCR RNA equivalent to a single cell was reported to be detectable even among one million naive CD8 T cells. The naive libraries included spiked-in Jurkat TCR RNA (fewer than eleven copies' worth), and this RNA is not part of the donor repertoire. Modeling indicated about three TCR RNA copies recovered per cell, compared with about 9.7 by digital PCR, which implies a capture efficiency of approximately 29%. Clones above 20 RNA copies held over 97% of molecules in CMV-specific effector cells but under 1% in naive cells. When barcode sub-clustering was not used, chimeric consensus sequences inflated TCR diversity, with chimeras reaching as high as 47%. Identical TCR molecules sharing a barcode could cause highly expanded clone sizes to be underestimated.

There are 12 amino acids in the CDR3, from cysteine to phenylalanine inclusive. Just the 36-base CDR3 DNA is kept, in frame starting at base 1. V sheds 4 bases and J sheds 3 bases, leaving 6 bases between their ends. CDR1 and CDR2, per the germline V gene, are KGHDR and SFDVKD. The specimen sequenced was naive CD8+ T cells from blood, with Jurkat cell RNA spiked in. Per the publication, the cell subset or site label means: FACS-sorted CD8+CD4-CCR7+CD45RA+ naive T cells. The source is a human donor in good health. Some libraries in this study had Jurkat cell RNA spiked in. The rearranged chain carries TRBV24-1 and TRBJ2-7; the best D guess is TRBD2, with 6 bases matching. The encoded CDR3 is CATSDGGYEQYF. The sequence in DNA is TGTGCCACCAGTGACGGGGGCTACGAGCAGTACTTC.